This paragraph covers one T cell receptor beta chain sequence. This receptor's antigen is unknown. There are no base qualities to consult, and no much larger clone falls within one base. This entry belongs to a study of control samples from healthy donors and cancer patients (dated by TCRdb to about 2020). The library was prepared using the immunoSEQ multiplex PCR assay. This is the immuneACCESS table as TCRdb keeps it, with only in-frame sequences that have V and J called. A part of the clones is gone; compared with another copy, unresolved V genes explain less than half, and the rest is unexplained. The sample table shows about 120,000 clones, and around 90% are seen once. The ten top clones hold 40% of the sample. Trimming at the junction amounts to 1 base on V and 5 bases on J, and the germline ends lie 15 bases apart. CDR1 and CDR2 are drawn from the germline V gene: SGHDT, YYEEEE. The CDR3 contains 15 residues, cysteine and phenylalanine counted. This entry keeps only the CDR3 DNA: 45 bases, framed from base 1.

The rearranged chain carries TRBV5-6 and TRBJ2-5; the D gene is perhaps TRBD1, from 5 matching bases. The sequence was obtained from a man aged 45-65 years in good health. Input material: blood. At the DNA level, the sequence is TGTGCCAGCAGCTTGAAAGGGGCTCCCTCGGAGACCCAGTACTTC. This encodes CASSLKGAPSETQYF.